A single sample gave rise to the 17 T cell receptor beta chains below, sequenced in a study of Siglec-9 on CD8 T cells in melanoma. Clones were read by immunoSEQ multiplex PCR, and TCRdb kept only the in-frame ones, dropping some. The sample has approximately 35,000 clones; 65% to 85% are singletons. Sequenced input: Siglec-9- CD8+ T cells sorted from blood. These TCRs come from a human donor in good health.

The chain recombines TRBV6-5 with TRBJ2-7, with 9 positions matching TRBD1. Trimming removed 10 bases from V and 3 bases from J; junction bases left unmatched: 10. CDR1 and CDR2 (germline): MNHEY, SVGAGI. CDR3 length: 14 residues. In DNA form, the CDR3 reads TGTGCCACCCGTCAGGGACAGGGACTCTACGAGCAGTACTTC. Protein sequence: CATRQGQGLYEQYF.

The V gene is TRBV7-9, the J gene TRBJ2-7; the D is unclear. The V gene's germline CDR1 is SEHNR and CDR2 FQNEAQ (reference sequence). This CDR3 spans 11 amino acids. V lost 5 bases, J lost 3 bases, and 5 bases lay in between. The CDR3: CASSALYEQYF. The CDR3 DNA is TGTGCCAGCAGCGCCCTCTACGAGCAGTACTTC.

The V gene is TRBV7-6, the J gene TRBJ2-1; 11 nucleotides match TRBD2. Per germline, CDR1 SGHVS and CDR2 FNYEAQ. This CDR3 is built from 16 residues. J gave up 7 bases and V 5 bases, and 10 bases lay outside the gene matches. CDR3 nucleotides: TGTGCCAGCAGCCGCTTGACTAGCGGGATTTCGAATGAGCAGTTCTTC. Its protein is CASSRLTSGISNEQFF.

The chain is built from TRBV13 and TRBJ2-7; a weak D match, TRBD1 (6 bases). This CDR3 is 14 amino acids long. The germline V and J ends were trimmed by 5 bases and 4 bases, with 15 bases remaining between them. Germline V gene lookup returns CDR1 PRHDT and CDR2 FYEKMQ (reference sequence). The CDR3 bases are TGTGCCAGCAGCCAAAATAGCAGGGGATACGAGCAGTACTTC. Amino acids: CASSQNSRGYEQYF.

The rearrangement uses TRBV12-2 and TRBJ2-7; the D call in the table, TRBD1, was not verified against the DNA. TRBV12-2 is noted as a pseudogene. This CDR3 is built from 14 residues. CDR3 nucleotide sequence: TGTGCAAGTGGGTTAGGGGCAGGGGGACACGAGCAGTACTTC. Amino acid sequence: CASGLGAGGHEQYF.

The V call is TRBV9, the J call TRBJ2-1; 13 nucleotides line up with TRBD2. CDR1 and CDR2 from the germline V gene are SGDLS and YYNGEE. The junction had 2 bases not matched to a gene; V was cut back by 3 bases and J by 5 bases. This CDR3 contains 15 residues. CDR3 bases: TGTGCCAGCAGCGAGGGGACTAGCGGGGACAATGAGCAGTTCTTC. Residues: CASSEGTSGDNEQFF.

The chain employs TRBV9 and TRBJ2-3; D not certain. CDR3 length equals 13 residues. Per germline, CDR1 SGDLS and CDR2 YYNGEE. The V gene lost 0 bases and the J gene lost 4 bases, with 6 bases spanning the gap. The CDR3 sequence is CASSVVPPDTQYF. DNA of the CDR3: TGTGCCAGCAGCGTAGTCCCCCCAGATACGCAGTATTTT.

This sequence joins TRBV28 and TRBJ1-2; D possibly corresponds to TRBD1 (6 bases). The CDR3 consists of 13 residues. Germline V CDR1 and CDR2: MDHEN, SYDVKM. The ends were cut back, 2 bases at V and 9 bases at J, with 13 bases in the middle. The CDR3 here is CASSLNRADRYTF. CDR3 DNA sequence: TGTGCCAGCAGTTTAAACAGGGCCGATCGCTACACCTTC.

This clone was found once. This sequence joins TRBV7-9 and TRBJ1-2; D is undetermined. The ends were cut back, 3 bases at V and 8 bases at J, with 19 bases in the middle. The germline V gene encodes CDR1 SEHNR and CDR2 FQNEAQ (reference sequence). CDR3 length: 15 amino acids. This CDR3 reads CASSLIGIDGEGYTF. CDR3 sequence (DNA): TGTGCCAGCAGCTTGATTGGGATCGACGGCGAGGGCTACACCTTC.

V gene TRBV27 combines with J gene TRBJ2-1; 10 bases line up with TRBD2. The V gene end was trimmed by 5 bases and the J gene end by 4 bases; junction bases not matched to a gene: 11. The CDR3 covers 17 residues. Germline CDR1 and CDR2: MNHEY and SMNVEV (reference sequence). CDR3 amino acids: CASSLDGGLAEYNEQFF. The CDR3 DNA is TGTGCCAGCAGTCTGGACGGAGGACTAGCGGAATACAATGAGCAGTTCTTC.

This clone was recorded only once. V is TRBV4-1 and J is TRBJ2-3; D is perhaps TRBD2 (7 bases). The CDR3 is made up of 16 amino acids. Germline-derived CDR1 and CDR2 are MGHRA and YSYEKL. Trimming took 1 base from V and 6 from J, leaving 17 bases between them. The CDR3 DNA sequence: TGCGCCAGCAGCCAAGGATGGGGGGGCGGAGGGGATACGCAGTATTTT. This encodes CASSQGWGGGGDTQYF.

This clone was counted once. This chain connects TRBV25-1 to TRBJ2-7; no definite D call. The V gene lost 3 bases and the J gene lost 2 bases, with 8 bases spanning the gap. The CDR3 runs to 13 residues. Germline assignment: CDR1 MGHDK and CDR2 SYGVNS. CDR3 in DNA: TGTGCCAGCAGTGACAGGTCGACCTACGAGCAGTACTTC. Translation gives CASSDRSTYEQYF.

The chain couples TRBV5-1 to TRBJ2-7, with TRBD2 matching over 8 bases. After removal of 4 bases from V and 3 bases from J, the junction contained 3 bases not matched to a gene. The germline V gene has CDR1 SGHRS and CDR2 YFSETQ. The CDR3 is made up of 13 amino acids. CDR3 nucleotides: TGCGCCAGCAGCGCGGCGGGAGGCTACGAGCAGTACTTC. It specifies CASSAAGGYEQYF.

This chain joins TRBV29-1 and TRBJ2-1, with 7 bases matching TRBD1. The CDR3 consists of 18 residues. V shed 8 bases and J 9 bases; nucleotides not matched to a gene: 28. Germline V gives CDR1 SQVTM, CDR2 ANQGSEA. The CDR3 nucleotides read TGCAGCACCTCAGGGGGATGGTTGATTGGGGCCCTTCTACTTGAGCAGTTCTTC. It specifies CSTSGGWLIGALLLEQFF.

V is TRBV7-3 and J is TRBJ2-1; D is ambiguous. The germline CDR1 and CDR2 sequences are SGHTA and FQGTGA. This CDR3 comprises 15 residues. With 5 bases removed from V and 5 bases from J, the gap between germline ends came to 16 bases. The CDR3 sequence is CASSLLSNPNNEQFF. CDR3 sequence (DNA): TGTGCCAGCAGCCTGCTTAGCAACCCCAACAATGAGCAGTTCTTC.

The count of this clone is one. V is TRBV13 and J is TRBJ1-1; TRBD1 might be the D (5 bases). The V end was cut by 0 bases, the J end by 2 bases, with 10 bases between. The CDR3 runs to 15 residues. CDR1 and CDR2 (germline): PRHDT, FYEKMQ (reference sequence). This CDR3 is CASSLGWGINTEAFF. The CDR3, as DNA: TGTGCCAGCAGCTTAGGCTGGGGGATCAACACTGAAGCTTTCTTT.

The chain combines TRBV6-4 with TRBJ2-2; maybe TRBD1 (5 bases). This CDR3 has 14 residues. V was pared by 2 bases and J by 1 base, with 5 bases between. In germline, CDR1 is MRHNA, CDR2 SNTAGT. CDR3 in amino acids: CASSDGQNTGELFF. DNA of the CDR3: TGTGCCAGCAGTGACGGACAGAACACCGGGGAGCTGTTTTTT.